The clone carrying this T cell receptor beta chain was seen a few times. What it recognizes is unknown. Trimming at V came to 4 bases and at J to 3 bases, leaving 6 bases not matched to a gene. This CDR3 comprises 15 residues. Germline V CDR1 and CDR2: SGHVS, FNYEAQ. This specimen belongs to a study of identical twins. TCRdb redid the calling of the 5' RACE reads with MiXCR, one entry per CDR3 protein. Altogether some 710,000 distinct CDR3 sequences are present, 5.5% to 6.5% being singletons, with the ten largest covering around 1.7%. Findings and caveats of the study: In cord blood, abundant beta clonotypes had fewer insertions; memory showed no trend.

The chain has TRBV7-6 and TRBJ2-1, with 7 bases lining up with TRBD2. This clonotype originated in a young man in good health. The sample was naive T cells sorted from blood. CDR3 DNA sequence: TGTGCCAGCAGCTACACCCTAGCGGACTACAATGAGCAGTTCTTC. Its translation is CASSYTLADYNEQFF.